These 21 T cell receptor beta chains originate from one sample sequenced in a study of cytomegalovirus exposure and HLA in healthy donors. The PCR employed 60 Vbeta primers together with 13 Jbeta primers. Generated by immunoSEQ multiplex PCR, the TCRdb table keeps only in-frame clones and is missing some. The sample includes fewer than 250,000 clones, around 73% of them seen just once. Sequencing was carried out using PBMCs. All receptors come from a male donor in good health and CMV-seronegative.

The chain links TRBV6-5 to TRBJ2-2; D unclear. Trimming took off 4 bases at V and 5 bases at J, with 5 bases between the two ends. This CDR3 has 12 residues. Germline V lookup: CDR1 MNHEY, CDR2 SVGAGI. The CDR3 region is CASSSRTGELFF. CDR3 DNA sequence: TGTGCCAGCAGTTCCCGGACCGGGGAGCTGTTTTTT.

V usage is TRBV28 and J usage is TRBJ1-1; TRBD1 aligns across 8 bases. In germline, CDR1 is MDHEN, CDR2 SYDVKM. CDR3 size: 12 residues. Trimming cost V 5 bases and J 6 bases; bases outside gene matches: 2. The chain's CDR3 is CASSRQGSEAFF. The CDR3 DNA reads TGTGCCAGCAGTCGACAGGGGTCTGAAGCTTTCTTT.

The rearrangement uses TRBV30 and TRBJ1-2, with TRBD1 identical over 8 bases. Germline loops: CDR1 GTSNPN, CDR2 SVGIG (reference sequence). The CDR3 contains 12 residues. Germline trimming cut 5 bases from V and 8 bases from J; bases unmatched to any gene: 7. CDR3 region: CAWARGPGGYTF. The DNA of the CDR3 is TGTGCCTGGGCCAGGGGGCCAGGCGGCTACACCTTC.

The gene calls are TRBV5-4 and TRBJ1-2; no firm D call. The CDR3 contains 13 residues. Germline CDR1 is SGHNT and CDR2 is YYREEE (reference sequence). V gave up 4 bases and J gave up 8 bases, with 15 bases separating them. The CDR3 nucleotides are TGTGCCAGCAGCATAGACGGCGGCCGGGGCTACACCTTC. The encoded protein is CASSIDGGRGYTF.

The rearrangement joins TRBV5-1 to TRBJ2-1, with a tentative D call TRBD1 (5 bases). CDR3 length: 17 amino acids. The V end lost 0 bases, the J end lost 4 bases, and 17 bases lay between the germline ends. Germline V gene sequence: CDR1 SGHRS, CDR2 YFSETQ. The CDR3 region is CASSLEGWGGSYNEQFF. The CDR3 DNA reads TGCGCCAGCAGCTTGGAAGGCTGGGGCGGTAGTTACAATGAGCAGTTCTTC.

In nucleotides, the CDR3 is TGTGCCAGCAGGCGACAGAGCGAGGGGGCTGGCACTGAAGCTTTCTTT. Its protein is CASRRQSEGAGTEAFF. This chain links TRBV13 with TRBJ1-1, with 7 bases identical to TRBD1. J lost 4 bases, V lost 6 bases, and 14 bases had no gene match. The germline gives CDR1 PRHDT, CDR2 FYEKMQ (reference sequence). CDR3 size: 16 residues.

This chain connects TRBV2 to TRBJ2-7; TRBD2 agrees at 9 bases. The V and J ends lost 4 bases and 3 bases, in that order; junction bases with no gene match: 10. The CDR3 has 16 residues. Looked up from germline, CDR1 is SNHLY and CDR2 is FYNNEI. The CDR3 region has the DNA TGTGCCAGCAGTGGGGGACTAGCTAAGGGACTCTACGAGCAGTACTTC. Translation gives CASSGGLAKGLYEQYF.

The chain is built from TRBV11-2 and TRBJ1-2, with D unclear. This CDR3 has 14 residues. The V end lost 2 bases, the J end lost 4 bases, and 11 bases lay between the germline ends. Germline CDR1 SGHAT, CDR2 FQNNGV. DNA of the CDR3: TGTGCCAGCAGCTTACTGAAACAGACCTATGGCTACACCTTC. Its protein is CASSLLKQTYGYTF.

V usage is TRBV5-1 and J usage is TRBJ2-1, with D maybe TRBD2 (6 bases). V shed 5 bases and J shed 0 bases, with 12 bases lying between them. The CDR3 contains 15 residues. Germline lookup yields CDR1 SGHRS and CDR2 YFSETQ. This CDR3 reads CASRERVSSYNEQFF. CDR3 bases: TGCGCCAGCAGAGAGCGGGTTAGCTCCTACAATGAGCAGTTCTTC.

The chain links TRBV15 to TRBJ2-1; TRBD2 is a possible D gene (6 bases). V was trimmed by 9 bases and J by 4 bases, leaving 28 bases between them. This CDR3 is built from 18 residues. Germline-derived CDR1 and CDR2 are LNHNV and YYDKDF (reference sequence). The CDR3 DNA sequence: TGTGCCACGGGGTCCCTACTAGCCGCTCCCGTGGGTTACAATGAGCAGTTCTTC. It translates to CATGSLLAAPVGYNEQFF.

The chain has TRBV5-5 and TRBJ2-4; TRBD1 agrees at 7 bases. The J segment lost 14 bases and the V segment lost 4 bases, leaving 9 bases of the junction unmatched. Per germline, CDR1 SGHKS and CDR2 YYEKEE (reference sequence). The CDR3 totals 12 residues. The CDR3 coding sequence is TGTGCCAGCAGCCCAACGGACAGGTCCGAGTACTTC. Translating it yields CASSPTDRSEYF.

The V gene is TRBV11-3, the J gene TRBJ2-3; 13 bases fit TRBD2. Germline values: CDR1 SGHNT, CDR2 YENEEA. J lost 5 bases, V lost 2 bases, and 7 bases had no gene match. The CDR3 runs to 17 residues. CDR3 in amino acids: CASSLSGLAGVLDTQYF. The CDR3 DNA reads as TGTGCCAGCAGCTTATCCGGACTAGCGGGAGTGTTAGATACGCAGTATTTT. Based on the CDR3 plus reference TRBV11-3 and TRBJ2-3, the full variable domain is EAGVVQSPRYKIIEKKQPVAFWCNPISGHNTLYWYLQNLGQGPELLIRYENEEAVDDSQLPKDRFSAERLKGVDSTLKIQPAELGDSAVYLCASSLSGLAGVLDTQYFGPGTRLTVL.

The CDR3 loop is CASSIEAGPLNEQFF. The CDR3 region has the DNA TGTGCCAGCAGTATCGAAGCGGGACCCCTCAATGAGCAGTTCTTC. The chain couples TRBV6-1 to TRBJ2-1; the match to TRBD2 covers 7 bases. The J segment lost 6 bases and the V segment lost 5 bases, leaving 10 bases of the junction unmatched. This CDR3 is 15 amino acids long. Per germline, CDR1 MNHNS and CDR2 SASEGT.

The chain couples TRBV19 to TRBJ2-7, with 9 bases aligning to TRBD1. The CDR3 is 13 amino acids. Germline CDR1 LNHDA, CDR2 SQIVND (reference sequence). The V and J ends lost 3 bases and 5 bases, in that order; junction bases with no gene match: 2. The CDR3 loop is CASSMGQGDEQYF. The DNA for the CDR3 is TGTGCCAGTAGTATGGGACAGGGAGACGAGCAGTACTTC.

The CDR3 coding sequence is TGCGCCAGCAGCCGTTTAGGTTCGGGAACTGAAGCTTTCTTT. Its translation: CASSRLGSGTEAFF. This chain links TRBV5-1 with TRBJ1-1; the D is unclear. Deletions cut 4 bases from V and 5 bases from J, with 15 bases between. The CDR3 is 14 amino acids. CDR1 SGHRS and CDR2 YFSETQ come from the germline V gene.

Only one count was recorded for this clone. This chain links TRBV6-6 with TRBJ1-2; TRBD1 might be the D (5 bases). The CDR3 sequence is 11 residues long. Germline CDR1 and CDR2: MNHNY and SVGAGI (reference sequence). V was pared by 5 bases and J by 8 bases, with 9 bases between. The CDR3 sequence: CASSDGGGYTF. The CDR3 coding sequence is TGTGCCAGCAGTGACGGGGGGGGCTACACCTTC.

This sequence joins TRBV6-5 and TRBJ1-2; 8 bases map to TRBD1. The V and J ends lost 10 bases and 4 bases, in that order; junction bases with no gene match: 14. The CDR3 sequence is 15 residues long. Looked up from germline, CDR1 is MNHEY and CDR2 is SVGAGI. The CDR3 protein is CANLGISGGCYGYTF. CDR3 coding DNA: TGTGCCAACCTAGGGATCTCAGGGGGCTGCTATGGCTACACCTTC.

V is TRBV28 and J is TRBJ1-4; 9 bases agree with TRBD1. The ends lost 8 bases at V and 7 bases at J; junction bases unmatched: 8. Germline V lookup: CDR1 MDHEN, CDR2 SYDVKM. The CDR3 is 14 residues long. CDR3 sequence: CASGGQGPTEKLFF. The CDR3 DNA is TGTGCCAGCGGGGGACAGGGACCTACTGAAAAACTGTTTTTT.

The chain employs TRBV29-1 and TRBJ1-2; tentatively, D is TRBD1 (5 bases). There are 14 residues in the CDR3. CDR1 is SQVTM, CDR2 ANQGSEA, per germline. V dropped 0 bases and J dropped 7 bases, with 15 bases sitting between them. In DNA, the CDR3 is TGCAGCGTTGAAGATCAAGCAGGGCAGGGTGGCTACACCTTC. The encoded protein is CSVEDQAGQGGYTF. The complete variable domain, with remaining parts taken from reference TRBV29-1 and TRBJ1-2, reads SAVISQKPSRDICQRGTSLTIQCQVDSQVTMMFWYRQQPGQSLTLIATANQGSEATYESGFVIDKFPISRPNLTFSTLTVSNMSPEDSSIYLCSVEDQAGQGGYTFGSGTRLTVV.

The chain links TRBV15 to TRBJ2-3; 7 nucleotides match TRBD1. Germline-derived CDR1 and CDR2 are LNHNV and YYDKDF (reference sequence). The CDR3 runs to 19 residues. After removal of 0 bases from V and 2 bases from J, the junction contained 14 bases not matched to a gene. This chain's CDR3 is CATSRDDLSGGQHTDTQYF. DNA for the CDR3: TGTGCCACCAGCAGAGATGATTTGTCAGGGGGACAGCACACAGATACGCAGTATTTT.

The table lists this clone with a count of one. The rearrangement joins TRBV7-9 to TRBJ2-1; 8 bases map to TRBD2. From germline, CDR1 is SEHNR and CDR2 FQNEAQ (reference sequence). V was clipped by 3 bases and J by 2 bases; unmatched bases: 9. CDR3 size: 17 residues. CDR3 nucleotide sequence: TGTGCCAGCAGCTTCCGAGAAGGACTAGCCCCCTACAATGAGCAGTTCTTC. Translating it yields CASSFREGLAPYNEQFF.